The 27 T cell receptor beta chains listed next were all sequenced from one sample in a study of CD4 T cells in relation to SARS-CoV-2 and coronaviruses. Profiled with immunoSEQ multiplex PCR; TCRdb holds only in-frame clones, not every one. The sample lists almost 20,000 clones; 81% were seen once. No antigen is known for these receptors. CD4+ T cells from unexposed donors were obtained before the COVID-19 pandemic (2011-2018). The cells were cultured for 10 days before CD4+ T cells were isolated. What was sequenced was CD4+ T cells from PBMCs, cultured in vitro. These receptors were taken from a human donor in good health.

The chain recombines TRBV11-2 with TRBJ1-1; D unclear. This CDR3 has 14 amino acids. Germline V gene lookup returns CDR1 SGHAT and CDR2 FQNNGV. The V and J ends lost 5 bases and 4 bases respectively, with 14 bases between them. The CDR3 here is CASSISTLGTEAFF. The CDR3 DNA sequence: TGTGCCAGCAGCATCTCGACTTTGGGCACTGAAGCTTTCTTT.

The chain recombines TRBV30 with TRBJ1-1; perhaps TRBD1 as D (6 bases). Germline V lookup: CDR1 GTSNPN, CDR2 SVGIG (reference sequence). V shed 5 bases and J shed 0 bases, with 16 bases lying between them. The CDR3 is 15 amino acids. The CDR3 sequence: CAWSRGGNMNTEAFF. Here the CDR3 DNA reads TGTGCCTGGTCGAGGGGGGGGAATATGAACACTGAAGCTTTCTTT. The full variable domain, in which reference TRBV30 and TRBJ1-1 provide the parts outside the CDR3, is SQTIHQWPATLVQPVGSPLSLECTVEGTSNPNLYWYRQAAGRGLQLLFYSVGIGQISSEVPQNLSASRPQDRQFILSSKKLLLSDSGFYLCAWSRGGNMNTEAFFGQGTRLTVV.

The chain is built from TRBV6-2 or TRBV6-3 and TRBJ2-2; 7 bases are a match to TRBD2. V was pared by 4 bases and J by 0 bases, with 2 bases of the junction left unmatched. The CDR3 sequence is 15 residues long. Germline V CDR1 and CDR2: MNHEY, SVGEGT. The CDR3 coding sequence is TGTGCCAGCAGTTCGGGGGGAGCGAACACCGGGGAGCTGTTTTTT. Its protein product is CASSSGGANTGELFF.

The chain has TRBV7-9 and TRBJ2-7; D is uncertain. This CDR3 has 15 residues. The germline gives CDR1 SEHNR, CDR2 FQNEAQ (reference sequence). Trimming took off 1 base at V and 0 bases at J, with 10 bases between the two ends. The CDR3 loop reads CASSLVGLTSYEQYF. The CDR3 DNA reads as TGTGCCAGCAGCTTAGTTGGGCTTACCTCCTACGAGCAGTACTTC.

The chain recombines TRBV4-3 with TRBJ2-3, with D unresolved. Germline lookup yields CDR1 LGHNA and CDR2 YSLEER. Trimming cost V 5 bases and J 2 bases, with 14 bases left between them. The CDR3 covers 15 residues. The CDR3 bases are TGCGCCAGCAGCGACATACAGCGCCCCACAGATACGCAGTATTTT. Translating it yields CASSDIQRPTDTQYF.

This rearrangement joins TRBV7-8 to TRBJ1-2; TRBD1 matches at 9 bases. The ends lost 7 bases at V and 1 base at J; junction bases unmatched: 10. Looked up from germline, CDR1 is SGHVS and CDR2 is FQNEAQ. The CDR3 consists of 16 residues. The CDR3 sequence is CASTGGWDRVNYGYTF. CDR3 in DNA: TGTGCCAGCACGGGAGGGTGGGACAGGGTTAACTATGGCTACACCTTC.

The rearrangement joins TRBV5-1 to TRBJ2-2; 7 bases agree with TRBD1. Germline loops: CDR1 SGHRS, CDR2 YFSETQ. V shed 4 bases, J shed 0 bases, and the junction held 3 bases outside the gene matches. This CDR3 is built from 15 residues. Here the CDR3 DNA reads TGCGCCAGCAGCATTGACAGGGCGAACACCGGGGAGCTGTTTTTT. Its protein product is CASSIDRANTGELFF.

A single count supports this clone. Compared with germline, one end of the junction differs, possibly owing to a read error. The CDR3, as DNA: TGTGCCATCACTGAGGGTAATTCACCCCTCCACTTT. Translating it yields CAITEGNSPLHF. The chain uses TRBV10-3 and TRBJ1-6; no clear D. Germline CDR1 reads ENHRY; CDR2 reads SYGVKD. This CDR3 contains 12 residues.

V is TRBV2 and J is TRBJ2-3, with D unresolved. Between the trimmed V and J ends, which lost 1 base and 2 bases, there was a span of 4 bases. From germline, CDR1 is SNHLY and CDR2 FYNNEI. This CDR3 is 13 amino acids long. The CDR3 sequence is CASSEVSTDTQYF. CDR3 DNA: TGTGCCAGCAGTGAAGTTTCCACAGATACGCAGTATTTT.

This rearrangement joins TRBV7-2 to TRBJ1-5, with TRBD1 matching over 7 bases. V was clipped by 5 bases and J by 7 bases; unmatched bases: 5. This CDR3 is 13 amino acids long. Germline V gene lookup returns CDR1 SGHTA and CDR2 FQGNSA. The DNA for the CDR3 is TGTGCCAGCAGCACACAGGGGAGGCAGCCCCAGCATTTT. This encodes CASSTQGRQPQHF.

The V call is TRBV4-1, the J call TRBJ2-7; D possibly corresponds to TRBD1 (6 bases). V was trimmed by 4 bases and J by 3 bases, leaving 16 bases between them. Germline assignment: CDR1 MGHRA and CDR2 YSYEKL. The CDR3 runs to 15 residues. The CDR3 DNA follows: TGCGCCAGCAGCCCTTTTGAGCCAGGGGACTACGAGCAGTACTTC. This sequence encodes CASSPFEPGDYEQYF.

This sequence joins TRBV19 and TRBJ1-6; 9 bases are a match to TRBD1. The CDR3 is made up of 15 amino acids. The germline CDR1 and CDR2 sequences are LNHDA and SQIVND (reference sequence). V gave up 4 bases and J gave up 9 bases; unmatched junction bases: 7. CDR3 sequence reads: CASSKGNRGPSPLHF. The CDR3 nucleotides are TGTGCCAGTAGTAAAGGGAACAGGGGGCCTTCACCCCTCCACTTT.

This clone was observed a single time. The chain is built from TRBV11-2 and TRBJ1-2, with 8 nucleotides matching TRBD1. J lost 0 bases, V lost 3 bases, and 3 bases had no gene match. CDR3 length: 15 residues. Germline CDR1 is SGHAT and CDR2 is FQNNGV. As DNA, the CDR3 is TGTGCCAGCAGCTTGCTGACAGGGGCTAACTATGGCTACACCTTC. Protein sequence: CASSLLTGANYGYTF.

The J gene is TRBJ1-2, the V gene TRBV19; D not certain. The CDR3 length is 13 residues. Trimming shortened V by 7 bases and J by 4 bases, and 13 bases separated the two germline ends. Looked up from germline, CDR1 is LNHDA and CDR2 is SQIVND (reference sequence). CDR3 amino acids: CASTRESPYGYTF. Here the CDR3 DNA reads TGTGCCAGTACCCGGGAGTCCCCCTATGGCTACACCTTC.

The V and J genes are TRBV3-1 (or the pseudogene TRBV3-2) and TRBJ1-1; D not resolved. V was shortened by 6 bases and J by 1 base, with 9 bases between the two germline ends. The germline gives CDR1 LGHDT, CDR2 YNNKEL (reference sequence). The CDR3 runs to 13 residues. CDR3 coding DNA: TGTGCCAGCAGAAAAACGGGGAACACTGAAGCTTTCTTT. This sequence encodes CASRKTGNTEAFF.

The J gene is TRBJ2-7, the V gene TRBV5-5, with a possible D match to TRBD1 (5 bases). The germline V and J ends were trimmed by 6 bases and 5 bases, with 21 bases remaining between them. Germline V gene sequence: CDR1 SGHKS, CDR2 YYEKEE (reference sequence). The length of the CDR3 is 15 residues. The CDR3 loop is CASTPLERGAHEQYF. DNA of the CDR3: TGTGCCAGCACTCCTTTGGAAAGGGGCGCCCACGAGCAGTACTTC.

The gene calls are TRBV4-1 and TRBJ1-2, with TRBD1 matching over 7 bases. V dropped 0 bases and J dropped 13; count of bases not matched to a gene: 11. CDR1 and CDR2 (germline): MGHRA, YSYEKL. The CDR3 is made up of 14 amino acids. This CDR3 reads CASSQDEVREGATF. CDR3 in DNA: TGCGCCAGCAGCCAAGATGAAGTGAGGGAGGGGGCCACCTTC.

As DNA, the CDR3 is TGTGCCAGCAGCCTACGACTAGCCTCTAGCACAGATACGCAGTATTTT. Translated: CASSLRLASSTDTQYF. The chain recombines TRBV2 with TRBJ2-3; 7 bases line up with TRBD2. CDR1 SNHLY and CDR2 FYNNEI come from the germline V gene. CDR3 size: 16 residues. Trimming took 6 bases from V and 0 from J; bases not matched to a gene: 9. Supplemented by reference TRBV2 and TRBJ2-3, the full variable domain reads EPEVTQTPSHQVTQMGQEVILRCVPISNHLYFYWYRQILGQKVEFLVSFYNNEISEKSEIFDDQFSVERPDGSNFTLKIRSTKLEDSAMYFCASSLRLASSTDTQYFGPGTRLTVL.

The chain carries TRBV28 and TRBJ2-2; D call uncertain. The ends were cut back, 3 bases at V and 7 bases at J, with 9 bases in the middle. CDR1 and CDR2 (germline): MDHEN, SYDVKM. There are 13 residues in the CDR3. The CDR3 DNA is TGTGCCAGCAGTTTGCCAGCGTACGGGGAGCTGTTTTTT. It translates to CASSLPAYGELFF.

This rearrangement joins TRBV28 to TRBJ2-7; TRBD1 agrees at 8 bases. Looked up from germline, CDR1 is MDHEN and CDR2 is SYDVKM. V lost 1 base, J lost 2 bases, and 4 bases stayed unmatched. The CDR3 is 15 residues long. The CDR3 DNA follows: TGTGCCAGCAGTTTATTCCAGGGGGCTCCCTACGAGCAGTACTTC. Its protein is CASSLFQGAPYEQYF.

The rearrangement uses TRBV6-5 and TRBJ2-2, with 7 positions matching TRBD2. Germline V gives CDR1 MNHEY, CDR2 SVGAGI. V dropped 8 bases and J dropped 1; count of bases not matched to a gene: 1. This CDR3 has 13 amino acids. In DNA form, the CDR3 reads TGTGCCAGCGGGAGGGAGAACACCGGGGAGCTGTTTTTT. It specifies CASGRENTGELFF.

The chain couples TRBV2 to TRBJ1-4, with D tentatively TRBD1 (5 bases). V gave up 7 bases and J gave up 0 bases, with 18 bases separating them. The length of the CDR3 is 17 residues. Germline V CDR1 and CDR2: SNHLY, FYNNEI. The CDR3 sequence is CASTLNGAGATNEKLFF. In nucleotides, the CDR3 is TGTGCCAGCACCTTAAACGGGGCGGGGGCAACTAATGAAAAACTGTTTTTT.

The rearrangement links TRBV19 to TRBJ2-4, with 7 nucleotides matching TRBD2. The V gene's germline CDR1 is LNHDA and CDR2 SQIVND (reference sequence). CDR3 length: 15 residues. V was clipped by 3 bases and J by 6 bases; unmatched bases: 8. CDR3 region: CASSMGGEVGNIQYF. The CDR3 DNA follows: TGTGCCAGTAGTATGGGAGGGGAGGTGGGAAACATTCAGTACTTC.

The chain recombines TRBV5-1 with TRBJ2-6; 12 bases align to TRBD1. This CDR3 comprises 17 residues. J lost 4 bases, V lost 9 bases, and 11 bases had no gene match. CDR1 SGHRS and CDR2 YFSETQ come from the germline V gene. The DNA for the CDR3 is TGCGCCACCCGGGCGGGACAGGGGGCGCGAGGGGCCAACGTCCTGACTTTC. Protein sequence: CATRAGQGARGANVLTF.

This sequence joins TRBV7-9 and TRBJ2-1, with D tentatively TRBD2 (5 bases). The germline CDR1 and CDR2 sequences are SEHNR and FQNEAQ (reference sequence). CDR3 length: 14 amino acids. V was cut by 1 base and J by 6 bases, with 10 bases left in between. The CDR3 DNA reads as TGTGCCAGCAGCTTAGAACTAGAGAGCAATGAGCAGTTCTTC. This translates into CASSLELESNEQFF.

The chain joins TRBV5-1 to TRBJ1-2, with D maybe TRBD1 (6 bases). V gave up 0 bases and J gave up 5 bases, with 14 bases separating them. Germline CDR1 and CDR2: SGHRS and YFSETQ. CDR3 length: 15 residues. The chain's CDR3 is CASSLEHSTGYGYTF. The CDR3 region has the DNA TGCGCCAGCAGCTTGGAACATTCCACAGGGTATGGCTACACCTTC. Variable domain in full (rest from reference TRBV5-1 and TRBJ1-2): KAGVTQTPRYLIKTRGQQVTLSCSPISGHRSVSWYQQTPGQGLQFLFEYFSETQRNKGNFPGRFSGRQFSNSRSEMNVSTLELGDSALYLCASSLEHSTGYGYTFGSGTRLTVV.

This chain connects TRBV5-1 to TRBJ2-1; TRBD2 might be the D (6 bases). In germline, CDR1 is SGHRS, CDR2 YFSETQ. The CDR3 totals 16 residues. Trimming took 2 bases from V and 4 from J, leaving 16 bases between them. CDR3 protein: CASSFGSSGPYNEQFF. The CDR3 region has the DNA TGCGCCAGCAGCTTCGGGTCGAGCGGGCCATACAATGAGCAGTTCTTC.